Following are 28 T cell receptor beta chains from one sample sequenced in a study of cytomegalovirus exposure and HLA in healthy donors. With 60 Vbeta and 13 Jbeta primers, the PCR was carried out. TCRdb's copy holds only in-frame clones and misses some; the assay was immunoSEQ multiplex PCR. This sample carries more than 90,000 clones, 70% to 85% of them seen once, and the ten largest clones take approximately 10%. Sequencing input: PBMCs. These receptors were taken from a woman in her 50s in good health and CMV-seropositive.

The CDR3 coding sequence is TGTGCCAGCAGCTTGGGGGGCCTAAATGAAAAACTGTTTTTT. Its protein is CASSLGGLNEKLFF. This rearrangement joins TRBV5-4 to TRBJ1-4, with D possibly TRBD1 on 5 matching bases. This CDR3 has 14 residues. The germline CDR1 and CDR2 sequences are SGHNT and YYREEE (reference sequence). V gave up 0 bases and J gave up 5 bases, with 8 bases separating them.

The rearrangement links TRBV15 to TRBJ2-1; 13 bases fit TRBD2. V trimming: 2 bases; J trimming: 5 bases; junction bases outside the gene matches: 6. The CDR3 loop spans 17 amino acids. The germline gives CDR1 LNHNV, CDR2 YYDKDF (reference sequence). CDR3 bases: TGTGCCACCAGCAGAACTAGCGGGAGGGGCCTCGACAATGAGCAGTTCTTC. Translated, it gives CATSRTSGRGLDNEQFF. Drawing the rest from reference TRBV15 and TRBJ2-1, the complete variable domain is DAMVIQNPRYQVTQFGKPVTLSCSQTLNHNVMYWYQQKSSQAPKLLFHYYDKDFNNEADTPDNFQSRRPNTSFCFLDIRSPGLGDTAMYLCATSRTSGRGLDNEQFFGPGTRLTVL.

The rearrangement joins TRBV16 to TRBJ1-4, with a weak D call TRBD1 (5 bases). The V end lost 2 bases, the J end lost 8 bases, and 12 bases lay between the germline ends. From germline, CDR1 is KGHSY and CDR2 FQNENV. The CDR3 length is 14 residues. The CDR3 coding sequence is TGTGCCAGCAGCCAAGCCGGGGGAAGGGAAAAACTGTTTTTT. Translating gives CASSQAGGREKLFF.

This rearrangement joins TRBV7-3 to TRBJ2-2; D remains unclear. CDR3 size: 16 residues. From germline, CDR1 is SGHTA and CDR2 FQGTGA. Trimming took off 5 bases at V and 1 base at J, with 14 bases between the two ends. CDR3 in DNA: TGTGCCAGCAGCGCCGCCACAACACAGAACACCGGGGAGCTGTTTTTT. This gives the protein CASSAATTQNTGELFF.

This chain joins TRBV5-6 and TRBJ1-2, with TRBD1 matching over 9 bases. Germline lookup yields CDR1 SGHDT and CDR2 YYEEEE. This CDR3 region has 13 residues. Losses at the gene ends were 4 bases for V and 8 bases for J; bases not matched to a gene: 6. The CDR3 nucleotides read TGTGCCAGCAGCCAGGGACAGGGCTTCGGCTACACCTTC. Amino acids: CASSQGQGFGYTF. The variable domain in full, completed from reference TRBV5-6 and TRBJ1-2, reads DAGVTQSPTHLIKTRGQQVTLRCSPKSGHDTVSWYQQALGQGPQFIFQYYEEEERQRGNFPDRFSGHQFPNYSSELNVNALLLGDSALYLCASSQGQGFGYTFGSGTRLTVV.

This rearrangement joins TRBV5-8 to TRBJ2-7; 8 bases are shared with TRBD1. V lost 4 bases and J lost 3; bases outside the gene matches: 6. Germline loops: CDR1 SGHTS, CDR2 YDEGEE. CDR3 size: 14 residues. The CDR3 here is CASSKGQALYEQYF. CDR3 nucleotide sequence: TGTGCCAGCAGCAAGGGACAGGCACTCTACGAGCAGTACTTC.

The rearrangement joins TRBV5-1 to TRBJ1-2; tentatively, D is TRBD1 (6 bases). The CDR3 consists of 12 residues. Trimming pared 0 bases from V and 6 bases from J, leaving 6 bases between. In germline, CDR1 is SGHRS, CDR2 YFSETQ. The CDR3 reads CASSLDRDGYTF. CDR3 DNA sequence: TGCGCCAGCAGCTTGGACAGGGATGGCTACACCTTC.

The gene calls are TRBV6-5 and TRBJ1-2, with D maybe TRBD1 (5 bases). The CDR3 length is 12 residues. The germline gives CDR1 MNHEY, CDR2 SVGAGI. Trimming shortened V by 2 bases and J by 8 bases, and 9 bases separated the two germline ends. The chain's CDR3 is CASSYRGRGYTF. The CDR3 nucleotides read TGTGCCAGCAGTTACAGGGGTAGAGGCTACACCTTC.

This clone came up a few times. One junction end disagrees with the germline gene, perhaps due to a read error. The rearrangement joins TRBV7-2 to TRBJ1-1, with 7 bases that match TRBD1. CDR1 is SGHTA, CDR2 FQGNSA, per germline. The CDR3 loop spans 16 amino acids. This CDR3 reads CASSVAGTVGGWGAFF. For the CDR3, the DNA is TGTGCCAGCAGCGTAGCCGGGACAGTCGGTGGTTGGGGAGCTTTCTTT.

The chain combines TRBV9 with TRBJ2-2; 9 bases align to TRBD1. Germline V gene lookup returns CDR1 SGDLS and CDR2 YYNGEE. The CDR3 totals 15 residues. The V segment lost 4 bases and the J segment 3 bases; nucleotides outside the gene matches: 4. The CDR3 sequence: CASSPTGGDTGELFF. CDR3 nucleotide sequence: TGTGCCAGCAGCCCAACAGGGGGCGACACCGGGGAGCTGTTTTTT.

This clone occurred once. The rearrangement links TRBV2 to TRBJ1-3; TRBD1 matches at 12 bases. The CDR3 has 16 amino acids. J was trimmed by 2 bases and V by 4 bases; bases with no gene match: 3. CDR1 is SNHLY, CDR2 FYNNEI, per germline. The CDR3 DNA sequence: TGTGCCAGCAGTGGGGACAGGGGGCGGACTGGAAACACCATATATTTT. Translated, it gives CASSGDRGRTGNTIYF.

The V call is TRBV7-8, the J call TRBJ1-4; TRBD1 agrees at 9 bases. This CDR3 spans 16 amino acids. Germline-derived CDR1 and CDR2 are SGHVS and FQNEAQ. The ends lost 1 base at V and 5 bases at J; junction bases unmatched: 5. This CDR3 reads CASSLGDRAFNEKLFF. The CDR3, as DNA: TGTGCCAGCAGCTTAGGGGACAGGGCCTTCAATGAAAAACTGTTTTTT.

This rearrangement joins TRBV5-4 to TRBJ2-5; the match to TRBD1 covers 7 bases. In germline, CDR1 is SGHNT, CDR2 YYREEE (reference sequence). The trim removed 4 bases at V and 5 bases at J, leaving 8 bases unmatched. The CDR3 has 14 residues. CDR3 sequence reads: CASSEETGLETQYF. The DNA of the CDR3 is TGTGCCAGCAGCGAGGAGACAGGGCTGGAGACCCAGTACTTC.

The rearrangement uses TRBV30 and TRBJ2-7, with TRBD2 matching 14 bases. Germline assignment: CDR1 GTSNPN and CDR2 SVGIG (reference sequence). V was clipped by 5 bases and J by 6 bases; unmatched bases: 3. There are 13 residues in the CDR3. The CDR3 region has the DNA TGTGCCTGGGAGACTAGCGGGAGGGCCGAGCAGTACTTC. It codes for CAWETSGRAEQYF. The full variable domain, rest sourced from reference TRBV30 and TRBJ2-7, is SQTIHQWPATLVQPVGSPLSLECTVEGTSNPNLYWYRQAAGRGLQLLFYSVGIGQISSEVPQNLSASRPQDRQFILSSKKLLLSDSGFYLCAWETSGRAEQYFGPGTRLTVT.

The sample holds a few counts of this clone. This rearrangement joins TRBV14 to TRBJ2-5; D is uncertain. The CDR3 has 16 amino acids. Germline loops: CDR1 SGHDN, CDR2 FVKESK. Trimming shortened V by 3 bases and J by 1 base, and 15 bases separated the two germline ends. The CDR3: CASSHPEPFFQETQYF. The CDR3 DNA follows: TGTGCCAGCAGCCATCCGGAGCCATTCTTCCAAGAGACCCAGTACTTC.

CDR3 DNA sequence: TGTGCCAGCTCGTCGGGACAGATCAATCAGCCCCAGCATTTT. It translates to CASSSGQINQPQHF. The rearrangement uses TRBV18 and TRBJ1-5; 7 bases fit TRBD1. There are 14 residues in the CDR3. Germline CDR1 reads KGHSH; CDR2 reads LQKENI. J lost 3 bases, V lost 6 bases, and 5 bases had no gene match.

The V call is TRBV12-5, the J call TRBJ2-5, with 8 bases fitting TRBD1. V shed 6 bases, J shed 5 bases, and the junction held 8 bases outside the gene matches. Germline lookup yields CDR1 LGHNT and CDR2 FRNRAP. The CDR3 sequence is 14 residues long. The CDR3 DNA sequence: TGTGCTAGTGGGGGAACAGGGGGTCAGGAGACCCAGTACTTC. Translating gives CASGGTGGQETQYF.

This chain connects TRBV7-9 to TRBJ2-2; 10 bases line up with TRBD1. Germline CDR1 is SEHNR and CDR2 is FQNEAQ (reference sequence). The CDR3 is made up of 19 amino acids. V lost 0 bases to trimming and J lost 3 bases; unmatched junction nucleotides: 10. The CDR3 region is CASSLAGTGTGDDTGELFF. The CDR3 DNA follows: TGTGCCAGCAGCTTAGCAGGAACCGGGACAGGGGACGACACCGGGGAGCTGTTTTTT.

V gene TRBV9 combines with J gene TRBJ2-7; D gene unclear. Trimming stripped 2 bases from V and 6 bases from J, with 12 bases between. Germline CDR1 reads SGDLS; CDR2 reads YYNGEE. CDR3 length equals 13 residues. CDR3 region: CASSVAASSEQYF. The CDR3 bases are TGTGCCAGCAGCGTGGCAGCTTCTAGCGAGCAGTACTTC.

V is TRBV27 and J is TRBJ1-1, with 7 bases aligning to TRBD1. Germline V gene data show CDR1 as MNHEY and CDR2 as SMNVEV (reference sequence). V shed 1 base, J shed 4 bases, and the junction held 15 bases outside the gene matches. The CDR3 runs to 18 residues. CDR3 sequence reads: CASSLFRSKTGYFTEAFF. CDR3 in DNA: TGTGCCAGCAGTTTATTCCGGTCAAAGACAGGGTATTTCACTGAAGCTTTCTTT.

Here the CDR3 reads CASKTLAGGRRTDTQYF. The CDR3 DNA reads as TGTGCCAGTAAGACACTAGCGGGGGGCCGCCGCACAGATACGCAGTATTTT. V gene TRBV19 combines with J gene TRBJ2-3; 12 bases match TRBD2. Per the germline V gene, CDR1 is LNHDA and CDR2 is SQIVND (reference sequence). V lost 7 bases and J lost 1; bases outside the gene matches: 9. There are 17 residues in the CDR3.

V and J are TRBV2 and TRBJ1-2; D may be TRBD1 (6 bases). CDR1 and CDR2 (germline): SNHLY, FYNNEI. The V gene lost 6 bases and the J gene lost 7 bases, with 12 bases spanning the gap. The CDR3 runs to 12 residues. The DNA of the CDR3 is TGTGCCAGCAGGGACAGTTTGTCTGGCTACACCTTC. Translated: CASRDSLSGYTF. Full variable domain (remainder filled in from reference TRBV2 and TRBJ1-2): EPEVTQTPSHQVTQMGQEVILRCVPISNHLYFYWYRQILGQKVEFLVSFYNNEISEKSEIFDDQFSVERPDGSNFTLKIRSTKLEDSAMYFCASRDSLSGYTFGSGTRLTVV.

The chain uses TRBV7-2 and TRBJ2-3; 10 bases are a match to TRBD2. Germline V lookup: CDR1 SGHTA, CDR2 FQGNSA. J was trimmed by 11 bases and V by 0 bases; bases with no gene match: 11. CDR3 size: 16 residues. The CDR3 DNA is TGTGCCAGCAGCTTAGCGGAGCTAGCGGGGGCGTCGGAGCAGTATTTT. It translates to CASSLAELAGASEQYF.

This clone was recorded a few times. V gene TRBV2 combines with J gene TRBJ2-3; the match to TRBD2 covers 10 bases. The CDR3 loop spans 15 amino acids. CDR1 is SNHLY and CDR2 is FYNNEI in the germline V gene. J lost 4 bases, V lost 2 bases, and 3 bases had no gene match. The CDR3 is CASSEQRGGADTQYF. The CDR3 nucleotides read TGTGCCAGCAGTGAACAGCGGGGGGGGGCAGATACGCAGTATTTT.

The V call is TRBV7-2, the J call TRBJ1-1; TRBD1 is a possible D gene (5 bases). The germline V and J ends were trimmed by 5 bases and 3 bases, with 13 bases remaining between them. The CDR3 contains 14 residues. CDR1 SGHTA and CDR2 FQGNSA come from the germline V gene. In DNA, the CDR3 is TGTGCCAGCAGCCCGGACAACGGTTACACTGAAGCTTTCTTT. Translation: CASSPDNGYTEAFF.

The CDR3 coding sequence is TGCGCCAGCAGCTTGGCTCAGGGGATGAATGAGCAGTTCTTC. Residues: CASSLAQGMNEQFF. V is TRBV5-1 and J is TRBJ2-1; maybe TRBD1 (6 bases). CDR3 size: 14 residues. Germline V CDR1 and CDR2: SGHRS, YFSETQ. Trimming cost V 0 bases and J 7 bases, with 11 bases left between them.

In this sample, this clone turned up once. The rearrangement links TRBV18 to TRBJ2-7, with D unclear. Trimming stripped 3 bases from V and 7 bases from J, with 4 bases between. Germline CDR1 reads KGHSH; CDR2 reads LQKENI. The CDR3 is 10 amino acids. CDR3 sequence (DNA): TGTGCCAGCTCACCGCGTGAGCAGTACTTC. Its translation is CASSPREQYF.

There are a few counts of this clone. The rearrangement links TRBV6-1 to TRBJ1-5; 7 bases agree with TRBD1. Germline V CDR1 and CDR2: MNHNS, SASEGT. The CDR3 runs to 13 residues. Trimming cost V 4 bases and J 7 bases; bases outside gene matches: 4. The CDR3 DNA sequence: TGTGCCAGCAGTGCGACAGGGCAACAGCCCCAGCATTTT. It translates to CASSATGQQPQHF.